One and the same sample provided the 26 T cell receptor beta chains below, sequenced in a study of T cell responses to AZD1222 COVID-19 vaccine. Only in-frame clones appear in the TCRdb table, and some are missing; sequencing was by immunoSEQ multiplex PCR. The sample has 110,000 to 150,000 clones; approximately 89% are singletons. The sequencing used peripheral blood, collected on day 0 of AZD1222 vaccination. The receptors originated from an adult in good health.

The chain couples TRBV19 to TRBJ2-5, with 10 bases that match TRBD2. The V segment lost 6 bases and the J segment 2 bases; nucleotides outside the gene matches: 3. Germline-derived CDR1 and CDR2 are LNHDA and SQIVND (reference sequence). The CDR3 runs to 14 residues. The CDR3 loop reads CASSGLAEQETQYF. As DNA, the CDR3 is TGTGCCAGTAGCGGACTAGCGGAACAAGAGACCCAGTACTTC.

The chain has TRBV28 and TRBJ1-3; D is unresolved. Deletions cut 5 bases from V and 0 bases from J, with 5 bases between. Germline loops: CDR1 MDHEN, CDR2 SYDVKM. This CDR3 contains 13 residues. The CDR3 here is CASSLLSGNTIYF. As DNA, the CDR3 is TGTGCCAGCAGTCTTCTCTCTGGAAACACCATATATTTT. Full variable domain (missing parts from reference TRBV28 and TRBJ1-3): DVKVTQSSRYLVKRTGEKVFLECVQDMDHENMFWYRQDPGLGLRLIYFSYDVKMKEKGDIPEGYSVSREKKERFSLILESASTNQTSMYLCASSLLSGNTIYFGEGSWLTVV.

The chain uses TRBV5-1 and TRBJ1-4; D call uncertain. Looked up from germline, CDR1 is SGHRS and CDR2 is YFSETQ. The V and J ends lost 5 bases and 12 bases respectively, with 8 bases between them. This CDR3 spans 10 amino acids. CDR3 in DNA: TGCGCCAGCAGGCACGGGGAACTGTTTTTT. Translating gives CASRHGELFF.

The J gene is TRBJ2-1, the V gene TRBV10-3, with 7 positions matching TRBD1. CDR1 is ENHRY, CDR2 SYGVKD, per germline. The junction had 2 bases not matched to a gene; V was cut back by 6 bases and J by 0 bases. The CDR3 spans 14 residues. The CDR3 DNA reads as TGTGCCATCAGCCGGGACAGCTCCTACAATGAGCAGTTCTTC. The encoded protein is CAISRDSSYNEQFF.

This clone was found a few times. This chain joins TRBV11-2 and TRBJ2-7; D gene unclear. The CDR3 is 13 amino acids. V shed 1 base and J shed 3 bases, with 7 bases lying between them. Germline lookup yields CDR1 SGHAT and CDR2 FQNNGV. CDR3 protein: CASSLVSGYEQYF. The CDR3, as DNA: TGTGCCAGCAGCTTAGTATCTGGCTACGAGCAGTACTTC.

V gene TRBV19 combines with J gene TRBJ1-1, with D unclear. CDR3 size: 14 residues. Germline CDR1 and CDR2: LNHDA and SQIVND (reference sequence). V gave up 7 bases and J gave up 4 bases, with 16 bases separating them. The CDR3 coding sequence is TGTGCCAGTACCACTACACATGAAGGCACTGAAGCTTTCTTT. Its protein product is CASTTTHEGTEAFF.

The CDR3 region is CASSPTGEYGYTF. CDR3 DNA sequence: TGTGCCAGCAGCCCGACAGGGGAGTATGGCTACACCTTC. This chain connects TRBV6-5 to TRBJ1-2; 8 positions agree with TRBD1. CDR1 is MNHEY and CDR2 is SVGAGI in the germline V gene. CDR3 length: 13 amino acids. Trimming took 6 bases from V and 5 from J; bases not matched to a gene: 5.

J is TRBJ1-3 and V is TRBV7-9; D is unclear. V was pared by 4 bases and J by 5 bases, with 12 bases between. CDR1 and CDR2 from the germline V gene are SEHNR and FQNEAQ (reference sequence). This CDR3 has 14 amino acids. The CDR3 spells CASSSSRTRNTIYF. Written as DNA, the CDR3 is TGTGCCAGCAGCTCATCACGGACTAGAAACACCATATATTTT. The variable domain in full, completed from reference TRBV7-9 and TRBJ1-3, reads DTGVSQNPRHKITKRGQNVTFRCDPISEHNRLYWYRQTLGQGPEFLTYFQNEAQLEKSRLLSDRFSAERPKGSFSTLEIQRTEQGDSAMYLCASSSSRTRNTIYFGEGSWLTVV.

The chain combines TRBV5-1 with TRBJ1-6; D is unresolved. Germline loops: CDR1 SGHRS, CDR2 YFSETQ. The CDR3 contains 15 residues. The V end was cut by 2 bases, the J end by 6 bases, with 12 bases between. In DNA form, the CDR3 reads TGCGCCAGCAGCTTTAGTAGTACGGTTAATTCACCCCTCCACTTT. Translated: CASSFSSTVNSPLHF.

The chain combines TRBV5-1 with TRBJ2-7, with 9 bases that match TRBD1. The CDR3 spans 13 residues. Germline lookup yields CDR1 SGHRS and CDR2 YFSETQ. Losses at the gene ends were 4 bases for V and 7 bases for J; bases not matched to a gene: 6. Here the CDR3 DNA reads TGCGCCAGCAGCCGGGGGACAGGGAAGGAGCAGTACTTC. The encoded protein is CASSRGTGKEQYF.

V and J are TRBV18 and TRBJ2-5, with D possibly TRBD1 on 6 matching bases. V was trimmed by 8 bases and J by 1 base, leaving 11 bases between them. The germline CDR1 and CDR2 sequences are KGHSH and LQKENI. The CDR3 has 13 residues. The CDR3 sequence is CASTAGVQETQYF. CDR3 bases: TGTGCCAGCACGGCAGGGGTCCAAGAGACCCAGTACTTC. Full variable domain (missing parts from reference TRBV18 and TRBJ2-5): NAGVMQNPRHLVRRRGQEARLRCSPMKGHSHVYWYRQLPEEGLKFMVYLQKENIIDESGMPKERFSAEFPKEGPSILRIQQVVRGDSAAYFCASTAGVQETQYFGPGTRLLVL.

The chain recombines TRBV5-1 with TRBJ2-3; TRBD1 is a possible D gene (6 bases). Per the germline V gene, CDR1 is SGHRS and CDR2 is YFSETQ. The CDR3 has 15 residues. V was clipped by 0 bases and J by 4 bases, with 12 bases between them. CDR3 in amino acids: CASSLARGSADTQYF. CDR3 sequence (DNA): TGCGCCAGCAGCTTGGCCAGGGGAAGTGCAGATACGCAGTATTTT.

The V gene is TRBV9, the J gene TRBJ1-3, with D possibly being TRBD1 (5 bases). V lost 4 bases, J lost 3 bases, and 11 bases lay in between. CDR3 size: 14 residues. Per germline, CDR1 SGDLS and CDR2 YYNGEE. The CDR3 protein is CASSPDSIGNTIYF. The DNA for the CDR3 is TGTGCCAGCAGCCCCGACAGTATTGGAAACACCATATATTTT.

This clone was seen a few times. V is TRBV29-1 and J is TRBJ2-7; D not certain. This CDR3 contains 12 residues. Germline CDR1 and CDR2: SQVTM and ANQGSEA. Trimming stripped 7 bases from V and 0 bases from J, with 10 bases between. The DNA for the CDR3 is TGCAGCGCCCTACAGACCTCCTACGAGCAGTACTTC. This gives the protein CSALQTSYEQYF.

This clone was seen once. The chain couples TRBV5-6 to TRBJ2-3; TRBD2 might be the D (7 bases). The germline gives CDR1 SGHDT, CDR2 YYEEEE. The CDR3 spans 14 residues. Trimming took off 2 bases at V and 3 bases at J, with 10 bases between the two ends. This CDR3 reads CASSFRGGTDTQYF. The CDR3 DNA reads TGTGCCAGCAGCTTCAGGGGAGGGACAGATACGCAGTATTTT.

The chain employs TRBV2 and TRBJ1-2; D gene uncertain. V was shortened by 7 bases and J by 6 bases, with 15 bases between the two germline ends. CDR1 and CDR2 from the germline V gene are SNHLY and FYNNEI. There are 13 residues in the CDR3. CDR3 protein: CASTTGVQDGYTF. The CDR3, as DNA: TGTGCCAGCACCACTGGTGTACAAGATGGCTACACCTTC.

J is TRBJ2-5 and V is TRBV3-1 (or the pseudogene TRBV3-2); D remains unclear. The CDR3 is 14 amino acids. The germline V gene has CDR1 LGHDT and CDR2 YNNKEL (reference sequence). With 0 bases removed from V and 5 bases from J, the gap between germline ends came to 10 bases. CDR3 loop: CASSQDEGTETQYF. Written as DNA, the CDR3 is TGTGCCAGCAGCCAAGATGAAGGAACGGAGACCCAGTACTTC.

The chain employs TRBV7-6 and TRBJ1-1; D not certain. V shed 0 bases and J shed 5 bases, with 4 bases lying between them. CDR3 length: 12 amino acids. Per the germline V gene, CDR1 is SGHVS and CDR2 is FNYEAQ. CDR3 sequence: CASSLAGTEAFF. The CDR3 DNA reads as TGTGCCAGCAGCTTAGCAGGAACTGAAGCTTTCTTT. Combining the CDR3 with reference TRBV7-6 and TRBJ1-1 gives the whole variable domain GAGVSQSPRYKVTKRGQDVALRCDPISGHVSLYWYRQALGQGPEFLTYFNYEAQQDKSGLPNDRFSAERPEGSISTLTIQRTEQRDSAMYRCASSLAGTEAFFGQGTRLTVV.

The chain uses TRBV27 and TRBJ2-3; 7 positions agree with TRBD1. CDR3 length equals 15 residues. V shed 3 bases, J shed 9 bases, and the junction held 12 bases outside the gene matches. Germline V gene lookup returns CDR1 MNHEY and CDR2 SMNVEV (reference sequence). The CDR3 bases are TGTGCCAGCAGTTTTTCCGGGACAGACTACTCGACGCAGTATTTT. This encodes CASSFSGTDYSTQYF.

This chain links TRBV7-3 with TRBJ1-5, with a possible D match to TRBD1 (5 bases). Looked up from germline, CDR1 is SGHTA and CDR2 is FQGTGA. Trimming shortened V by 5 bases and J by 6 bases, and 23 bases separated the two germline ends. The CDR3 length is 17 residues. The CDR3 is CASSPLGPGTAVQPQHF. The CDR3 DNA sequence: TGTGCCAGCAGCCCCCTAGGTCCGGGGACCGCGGTTCAGCCCCAGCATTTT.

V and J are TRBV15 and TRBJ1-4, with 7 nucleotides matching TRBD1. J lost 8 bases, V lost 6 bases, and 9 bases had no gene match. CDR1 is LNHNV, CDR2 YYDKDF, per germline (reference sequence). This CDR3 has 14 residues. The CDR3 DNA follows: TGTGCCACCAGTCGGGACAGACAAGGGGAAAAACTGTTTTTT. This sequence encodes CATSRDRQGEKLFF.

J is TRBJ2-7 and V is TRBV28; the match to TRBD1 covers 9 bases. In germline, CDR1 is MDHEN, CDR2 SYDVKM. V shed 6 bases and J 5 bases; nucleotides not matched to a gene: 14. The CDR3 totals 16 residues. As DNA, the CDR3 is TGTGCCAGCAGGTTTACTCCGGGACAGGGTATTCACGAGCAGTACTTC. Amino acid sequence: CASRFTPGQGIHEQYF.

V gene TRBV19 combines with J gene TRBJ2-7, with 7 bases fitting TRBD1. The CDR3 loop spans 15 amino acids. CDR1 and CDR2 (germline): LNHDA, SQIVND (reference sequence). V gave up 3 bases and J gave up 2 bases; unmatched junction bases: 7. DNA for the CDR3: TGTGCCAGTAGTATGGTACAGGGGAGCACCTACGAGCAGTACTTC. Translated, it gives CASSMVQGSTYEQYF.

The rearrangement uses TRBV19 and TRBJ1-1; the D gene is possibly TRBD1 (6 bases). Germline-derived CDR1 and CDR2 are LNHDA and SQIVND (reference sequence). This CDR3 has 13 residues. The germline V and J ends were trimmed by 7 bases and 7 bases, with 16 bases remaining between them. The CDR3 protein is CASTWDTGGEAFF. The CDR3 DNA sequence: TGTGCCAGTACCTGGGACACTGGAGGTGAAGCTTTCTTT.

The chain links TRBV29-1 to TRBJ1-2; D not resolved. This CDR3 has 12 residues. Germline CDR1 reads SQVTM; CDR2 reads ANQGSEA. With 4 bases removed from V and 4 bases from J, the gap between germline ends came to 10 bases. The CDR3 protein is CSVGGYSYGYTF. CDR3 DNA sequence: TGCAGCGTTGGTGGGTACAGCTATGGCTACACCTTC.

CDR3 coding DNA: TGCGCCAGCAGCTTGGTGGCTAGCGACGGCGGGGAGCTGTTTTTT. Encoded protein: CASSLVASDGGELFF. This sequence joins TRBV5-1 and TRBJ2-2, with D possibly matching TRBD2 (6 bases). This CDR3 contains 15 residues. CDR1 is SGHRS, CDR2 YFSETQ, per germline. Trimming removed 0 bases from V and 7 bases from J, with 13 bases in between.